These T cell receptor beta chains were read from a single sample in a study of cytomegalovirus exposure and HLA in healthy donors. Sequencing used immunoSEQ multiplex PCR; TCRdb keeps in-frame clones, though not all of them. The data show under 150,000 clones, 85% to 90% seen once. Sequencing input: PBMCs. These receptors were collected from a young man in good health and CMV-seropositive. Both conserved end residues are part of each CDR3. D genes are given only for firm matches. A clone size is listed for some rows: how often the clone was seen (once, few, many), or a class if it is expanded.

CDR3 DNA: TGTGCCAGCAGTGTTTGGGACAGGGGGCAGTACGAGCAGTACTTC
CDR3 protein: CASSVWDRGQYEQYF
clone size: -
V gene: TRBV2
J gene: TRBJ2-7
D gene: TRBD1

CDR3 DNA: TGTGCCAGCAGCTTCGGACAGGGAACCTACGAGCAGTACTTC
CDR3 protein: CASSFGQGTYEQYF
clone size: -
V gene: TRBV5-5
J gene: TRBJ2-7
D gene: TRBD1

CDR3 DNA: TGTGCCAGCAGCGTATCGGCAGAACCTAGTTATGGCTACACCTTC
CDR3 protein: CASSVSAEPSYGYTF
clone size: few
V gene: TRBV9
J gene: TRBJ1-2
D gene: -

CDR3 DNA: TGTGCCAGCAGTTCCCGCCGAACGGGTCGGGAGACCCAGTACTTC
CDR3 protein: CASSSRRTGRETQYF
clone size: -
V gene: TRBV27
J gene: TRBJ2-5
D gene: -

CDR3 DNA: TGCGCCAGCAGCTTGGTACAGGGCCTCAATGAGCAGTTCTTC
CDR3 protein: CASSLVQGLNEQFF
clone size: -
V gene: TRBV5-1
J gene: TRBJ2-1
D gene: -

CDR3 DNA: TGTGCCAGCAGCTTTACAGGGTGGGACGAGCAGTACTTC
CDR3 protein: CASSFTGWDEQYF
clone size: -
V gene: TRBV7-2
J gene: TRBJ2-7
D gene: -

CDR3 DNA: TGTGCCAGCTCACCACCGACAGCGGGAGGTTACAATGAGCAGTTCTTC
CDR3 protein: CASSPPTAGGYNEQFF
clone size: -
V gene: TRBV18
J gene: TRBJ2-1
D gene: TRBD2

CDR3 DNA: TGTGCCAGCAGCTTAAGGCGGGGGGGCGACGAGCAGTACTTC
CDR3 protein: CASSLRRGGDEQYF
clone size: -
V gene: TRBV13
J gene: TRBJ2-7
D gene: TRBD2

CDR3 DNA: TGTGCCAGCAGTTTAGACAGGAACTATGGCTACACCTTC
CDR3 protein: CASSLDRNYGYTF
clone size: -
V gene: TRBV28
J gene: TRBJ1-2
D gene: -

CDR3 DNA: TGTGCCAGTTCCGGGGACTCTGGAAACACCATATATTTT
CDR3 protein: CASSGDSGNTIYF
clone size: -
V gene: TRBV19
J gene: TRBJ1-3
D gene: -

CDR3 DNA: TGTGCCAGCAGTGCCCCAGGGGGTAGTGGAGAGACCCAGTACTTC
CDR3 protein: CASSAPGGSGETQYF
clone size: -
V gene: TRBV5-6
J gene: TRBJ2-5
D gene: TRBD1

CDR3 DNA: TGCAGCGTTGTGGGTGACAGGGGCCGGTATGGCTACACCTTC
CDR3 protein: CSVVGDRGRYGYTF
clone size: -
V gene: TRBV29-1
J gene: TRBJ1-2
D gene: TRBD1

CDR3 DNA: TGTGCCAGCAGCTTGGGGACTAGCGGGTACTCCTACAATGAGCAGTTCTTC
CDR3 protein: CASSLGTSGYSYNEQFF
clone size: -
V gene: TRBV11-3
J gene: TRBJ2-1
D gene: TRBD2

CDR3 DNA: TGCGCCAGCAGCTTAATAACGGACACCGGGGAGCTGTTTTTT
CDR3 protein: CASSLITDTGELFF
clone size: -
V gene: TRBV5-1
J gene: TRBJ2-2
D gene: -

CDR3 DNA: TGTGCCAGCAGCCAACAGGGGGCTGAGGAGACCCAGTACTTC
CDR3 protein: CASSQQGAEETQYF
clone size: -
V gene: TRBV5-8
J gene: TRBJ2-5
D gene: TRBD1

CDR3 DNA: TGTGCCAGCAGCTTAGTTGCGGGGGCTTGGGATGAGCAGTTCTTC
CDR3 protein: CASSLVAGAWDEQFF
clone size: -
V gene: TRBV7-9
J gene: TRBJ2-1
D gene: -

CDR3 DNA: TGTGCCAGCAGCTTAGTAGCGGGGCCCTACGAGCAGTACTTC
CDR3 protein: CASSLVAGPYEQYF
clone size: -
V gene: TRBV7-2
J gene: TRBJ2-7
D gene: TRBD2

CDR3 DNA: TGTGCCAGCAGTTTATCGATATCGCGGGTTAATTTTAATGAGCAGTTCTTC
CDR3 protein: CASSLSISRVNFNEQFF
clone size: -
V gene: TRBV27
J gene: TRBJ2-1
D gene: -

CDR3 DNA: TGTGCCAGCAGCGTACAGGGGGTCTATAATTCACCCCTCCACTTT
CDR3 protein: CASSVQGVYNSPLHF
clone size: -
V gene: TRBV5-5
J gene: TRBJ1-6
D gene: TRBD1

CDR3 DNA: TGTGCCAGCAGCCCGACAGGGCCCACAGATACGCAGTATTTT
CDR3 protein: CASSPTGPTDTQYF
clone size: -
V gene: TRBV6-5
J gene: TRBJ2-3
D gene: TRBD1

CDR3 DNA: TGCGCCAGCAGCTCGACTAGCGGGAGTGTCTACGAGCAGTACTTC
CDR3 protein: CASSSTSGSVYEQYF
clone size: -
V gene: TRBV5-1
J gene: TRBJ2-7
D gene: TRBD2

CDR3 DNA: TGTGCCAGCAGCTTAGGGAAACTAGCGGGAGGGCCTCGAACCGGGGAGCTGTTTTTT
CDR3 protein: CASSLGKLAGGPRTGELFF
clone size: once
V gene: TRBV7-6
J gene: TRBJ2-2
D gene: TRBD2

CDR3 DNA: TGCAGCGTTGCAGGGGATAGTACAGATACGCAGTATTTT
CDR3 protein: CSVAGDSTDTQYF
clone size: -
V gene: TRBV29-1
J gene: TRBJ2-3
D gene: -

CDR3 DNA: TGCAGTGCTAGGAGGTCCTACGAGCAGTACTTC
CDR3 protein: CSARRSYEQYF
clone size: -
V gene: TRBV20-1
J gene: TRBJ2-7
D gene: -

CDR3 DNA: TGTGCCAGCAGCCTGATGGGGCAGAAGGCGCGCTACACCTTC
CDR3 protein: CASSLMGQKARYTF
clone size: medium-sized
V gene: TRBV5-5
J gene: TRBJ1-2
D gene: -

CDR3 DNA: TGTGCCATCAGTCTGGGGGGGGGCGCCTACGAGCAGTACTTC
CDR3 protein: CAISLGGGAYEQYF
clone size: -
V gene: TRBV10-3
J gene: TRBJ2-7
D gene: -

CDR3 DNA: TGTGCCAGTACAGAAAACAATGAGCAGTTCTTC
CDR3 protein: CASTENNEQFF
clone size: -
V gene: TRBV2
J gene: TRBJ2-1
D gene: -

CDR3 DNA: TGCGCCAGCAGCAAGGACAGTAGTTACGAGCAGTACTTC
CDR3 protein: CASSKDSSYEQYF
clone size: -
V gene: TRBV5-1
J gene: TRBJ2-7
D gene: -

CDR3 DNA: TGTGCCAGTAGTATAGGTGGGAGGGGACAGGGGTATCAGCCCCAGCATTTT
CDR3 protein: CASSIGGRGQGYQPQHF
clone size: -
V gene: TRBV19
J gene: TRBJ1-5
D gene: TRBD1

CDR3 DNA: TGTGCCAGCAGCGTGACAGGACACTATGGCTACACCTTC
CDR3 protein: CASSVTGHYGYTF
clone size: -
V gene: TRBV9
J gene: TRBJ1-2
D gene: -

CDR3 DNA: TGTGCCAGCAGTTTCCCCCAAACAGGGTTGGCATCACATGAGCAGTTCTTC
CDR3 protein: CASSFPQTGLASHEQFF
clone size: -
V gene: TRBV28
J gene: TRBJ2-1
D gene: -

CDR3 DNA: TGTGCTAGTGGTTTGGTAGTGGGACAGGGTGGGCCCCAAGAGACCCAGTACTTC
CDR3 protein: CASGLVVGQGGPQETQYF
clone size: -
V gene: TRBV12-5
J gene: TRBJ2-5
D gene: TRBD1

CDR3 DNA: TGCGCCAGCAGTGTAGGGGTTCTTAGCAATCAGCCCCAGCATTTT
CDR3 protein: CASSVGVLSNQPQHF
clone size: few
V gene: TRBV10-2
J gene: TRBJ1-5
D gene: -

CDR3 DNA: TGTGCCAGCAGTTCATCTAGGGGACAGGGGCATCAGCCCCAGCATTTT
CDR3 protein: CASSSSRGQGHQPQHF
clone size: -
V gene: TRBV27
J gene: TRBJ1-5
D gene: TRBD1

CDR3 DNA: TGTGCCAGCTCACCACTAACAGGGGTTGCTGGCTACACCTTC
CDR3 protein: CASSPLTGVAGYTF
clone size: few
V gene: TRBV18
J gene: TRBJ1-2
D gene: TRBD1

CDR3 DNA: TGTGCCAGCAGCTACCGGACAGGTGGGGGCTCTGGGGCCAACGTCCTGACTTTC
CDR3 protein: CASSYRTGGGSGANVLTF
clone size: -
V gene: TRBV7-9
J gene: TRBJ2-6
D gene: TRBD1

CDR3 DNA: TGCAGCGCCGGTCCCTCTGGAAACACCATATATTTT
CDR3 protein: CSAGPSGNTIYF
clone size: once
V gene: TRBV29-1
J gene: TRBJ1-3
D gene: -

CDR3 DNA: TGTGCCAGCAGCTTAGAGCAGAGGTTATATGGCTACACCTTC
CDR3 protein: CASSLEQRLYGYTF
clone size: -
V gene: TRBV7-9
J gene: TRBJ1-2
D gene: -

CDR3 DNA: TGTGCCAGCAGTGAACTCGACTCCGGGAGTAACTATGGCTACACCTTC
CDR3 protein: CASSELDSGSNYGYTF
clone size: -
V gene: TRBV6-1
J gene: TRBJ1-2
D gene: -

CDR3 DNA: TGCGCCAGCAGCCAAGGACAGATAGTTAATCAGCCCCAGCATTTT
CDR3 protein: CASSQGQIVNQPQHF
clone size: -
V gene: TRBV4-1
J gene: TRBJ1-5
D gene: -

CDR3 DNA: TGTGCCAGCTCAGTGCCGGGGAACGGAAACACCATATATTTT
CDR3 protein: CASSVPGNGNTIYF
clone size: -
V gene: TRBV18
J gene: TRBJ1-3
D gene: -

CDR3 DNA: TGTGCCAGCAGCCAAGATCTGTGGGCCGGTGAAGCTTTCTTT
CDR3 protein: CASSQDLWAGEAFF
clone size: -
V gene: TRBV14
J gene: TRBJ1-1
D gene: -

CDR3 DNA: TGCGCCAGCAGCTTGGGAACGGGGAGGGCAGATACGCAGTATTTT
CDR3 protein: CASSLGTGRADTQYF
clone size: -
V gene: TRBV5-1
J gene: TRBJ2-3
D gene: TRBD2

CDR3 DNA: TGTGCCTGGAGGAGGCGGTTGAACACTGAAGCTTTCTTT
CDR3 protein: CAWRRRLNTEAFF
clone size: -
V gene: TRBV30
J gene: TRBJ1-1
D gene: -

CDR3 DNA: TGTGCCAGCAGTGCAGCGGGGACGAACACTGAAGCTTTCTTT
CDR3 protein: CASSAAGTNTEAFF
clone size: -
V gene: TRBV25-1
J gene: TRBJ1-1
D gene: -

CDR3 DNA: TGTGCCAGCAGCTGGGGCTTAGGCGCAACTAATGAAAAACTGTTTTTT
CDR3 protein: CASSWGLGATNEKLFF
clone size: -
V gene: TRBV7-9
J gene: TRBJ1-4
D gene: -

CDR3 DNA: TGTGCCAGCAGTCACAGACAGGGAGGTAATCAGCCCCAGCATTTT
CDR3 protein: CASSHRQGGNQPQHF
clone size: -
V gene: TRBV6-6
J gene: TRBJ1-5
D gene: TRBD1

CDR3 DNA: TGTGCCAGCTTTCCGGGGGTTGGGGCCAACGTCCTGACTTTC
CDR3 protein: CASFPGVGANVLTF
clone size: -
V gene: TRBV18
J gene: TRBJ2-6
D gene: -

CDR3 DNA: TGTGCCAGCAGCATAGGACGAGGGGGTACGCAGTATTTT
CDR3 protein: CASSIGRGGTQYF
clone size: -
V gene: TRBV7-9
J gene: TRBJ2-3
D gene: -

CDR3 DNA: TGTGCCAGCAGCTTGGGACGGACTAGCCGATACCAAGAGACCCAGTACTTC
CDR3 protein: CASSLGRTSRYQETQYF
clone size: -
V gene: TRBV5-6
J gene: TRBJ2-5
D gene: TRBD2